These 17 T cell receptor beta chains were all obtained from the same sample, sequenced in a study of Graves' ophthalmopathy and Graves' hyperthyroidism. RNA transcripts served as template for amplifying TCR beta CDR3 sequences. The library came from an HTBI-primed first-round RT-PCR and a second-round multiplex PCR. Each CDR3 protein gets one entry after TCRdb re-called the multiplex PCR reads with MiXCR. Counted here are about 500,000 distinct CDR3 sequences, 14% occurring once; the ten biggest clones make up 9.5% to 10%. Sequenced input: blood. Every receptor here comes from a woman in her twenties or thirties with Graves' ophthalmopathy.

This clonotype was detected many times. This chain links TRBV12-3 or TRBV12-4 with TRBJ1-1, with no clear D. Deletions cut 7 bases from V and 4 bases from J, with 22 bases between. The CDR3 runs to 16 residues. The DNA of the CDR3 is TGTGCCAGCACCCCCTCCCCCTCGTCCCTTGGCACTGAAGCTTTCTTT. This translates into CASTPSPSSLGTEAFF.

The V call is TRBV3-1, the J call TRBJ2-7; TRBD2 matches 16 bases. Per germline, CDR1 LGHDT and CDR2 YNNKEL (reference sequence). The V segment lost 4 bases and the J segment 3 bases; nucleotides outside the gene matches: 9. This CDR3 has 18 residues. CDR3 nucleotide sequence: TGTGCCAGCAGCCGCGGGACTAGCGGGGGGGCTTCGATCTACGAGCAGTACTTC. Protein product: CASSRGTSGGASIYEQYF.

This chain links TRBV19 with TRBJ1-5; 9 bases are shared with TRBD1. The CDR3 spans 21 residues. Germline CDR1 reads LNHDA; CDR2 reads SQIVND (reference sequence). V dropped 5 bases and J dropped 0; count of bases not matched to a gene: 20. Here the CDR3 reads CASSPSRDRVGPLYSNQPQHF. The CDR3 nucleotides read TGTGCCAGTAGTCCGTCCCGGGACAGGGTTGGGCCCCTTTATAGCAATCAGCCCCAGCATTTT.

This clonotype has at least ten counts. The rearrangement uses TRBV7-6 and TRBJ2-7, with no clear D. The CDR3 loop spans 16 amino acids. Per the germline V gene, CDR1 is SGHVS and CDR2 is FNYEAQ. V was clipped by 4 bases and J by 5 bases, with 21 bases between them. CDR3: CASSSGPQFTRDEQYF. CDR3 bases: TGTGCCAGCAGCTCCGGGCCCCAATTTACTCGGGACGAGCAGTACTTC.

There are many counts of this clonotype. Since a much larger clone is just one base distant, this may be a read error. The CDR3 does not end in the conserved phenylalanine or tryptophan, so this is likely a read error. Written as DNA, the CDR3 is TGTGCCAGCAGTGACCGGGAGAACACTGAAGCTTTCTTA. Translating gives CASSDRENTEAFL. The J gene is TRBJ1-1, the V gene TRBV6-1; D is unclear. Germline V gene data show CDR1 as MNHNS and CDR2 as SASEGT. Trimming left V 3 bases short and J 1 base short, with 6 bases between. The CDR3 totals 13 residues.

This clonotype was detected many times. J is TRBJ2-2 and V is TRBV24-1; D assignment may be TRBD1 or TRBD2 (5 bases each). The CDR3 is made up of 14 amino acids. With 8 bases removed from V and 6 bases from J, the gap between germline ends came to 15 bases. Per the germline V gene, CDR1 is KGHDR and CDR2 is SFDVKD. CDR3 nucleotide sequence: TGTGCCACCAAGGGGAGAAGCCAACCCGGGGAGCTGTTTTTT. Amino acids: CATKGRSQPGELFF.

Details on this clonotype: With a much larger clone just one base away, this may be a read error. The J gene is TRBJ1-4, the V gene TRBV4-1, with D perhaps TRBD1 (5 bases). CDR1 and CDR2 (germline): MGHRA, YSYEKL. The CDR3 has 15 amino acids. Trimming shortened V by 4 bases and J by 8 bases, and 17 bases separated the two germline ends. CDR3 loop: CASSLDGGFVEKLFF. In DNA, the CDR3 is TGCGCCAGCAGCCTAGATGGGGGGTTTGTCGAAAAACTGTTTTTT.

This clonotype was seen a handful of times. V usage is TRBV5-1 and J usage is TRBJ1-2; 8 bases agree with TRBD1. The CDR3 consists of 15 residues. Germline CDR1 SGHRS, CDR2 YFSETQ. V gave up 1 base and J gave up 8 bases; unmatched junction bases: 10. The CDR3: CASSLRQGSRVGYTF. CDR3 DNA sequence: TGCGCCAGCAGCTTGCGACAGGGGTCCCGAGTAGGCTACACCTTC.

This clonotype was recorded at least ten times. V gene TRBV6-5 combines with J gene TRBJ1-2, with D possibly TRBD1 on 5 matching bases. From germline, CDR1 is MNHEY and CDR2 SVGAGI. V lost 5 bases and J 5 bases, leaving 15 bases between the germline ends. The CDR3 consists of 14 residues. The CDR3 loop is CASSNTGPFYGYTF. The CDR3 DNA reads as TGTGCCAGCAGTAATACAGGACCTTTTTATGGCTACACCTTC.

This clonotype was counted many times. The rearrangement joins TRBV9 to TRBJ2-5; 7 bases map to TRBD2. V gave up 4 bases and J gave up 4 bases; unmatched junction bases: 10. CDR3 length: 15 amino acids. Germline CDR1 reads SGDLS; CDR2 reads YYNGEE. CDR3 loop: CASSSGLEGRETQYF. The CDR3 DNA sequence: TGTGCCAGCAGCTCCGGACTAGAAGGGCGAGAGACCCAGTACTTC.

This sequence joins TRBV4-1 and TRBJ2-7, with D possibly matching TRBD1 (6 bases). V shed 8 bases and J shed 0 bases, with 20 bases lying between them. Germline V lookup: CDR1 MGHRA, CDR2 YSYEKL. The CDR3 runs to 16 residues. The CDR3 DNA reads as TGCGCCAGCCGAACCGGCCTGGGACAAAGCTCCTACGAGCAGTACTTC. As protein: CASRTGLGQSSYEQYF.

In this sample, this clonotype turned up many times. The CDR3 sequence: CASREIDRDSPLHF. The CDR3 DNA reads as TGTGCCAGCAGAGAAATCGACAGGGATTCACCCCTCCACTTT. J is TRBJ1-6 and V is TRBV6-1; TRBD1 matches at 7 bases. Germline V gene data show CDR1 as MNHNS and CDR2 as SASEGT. The V and J ends lost 6 bases and 8 bases, in that order; junction bases with no gene match: 7. The CDR3 extends over 14 amino acids.

In this sample, this clonotype turned up many times. The chain uses TRBV11-2 and TRBJ2-7; 7 bases map to TRBD1. V shed 1 base and J 4 bases; nucleotides not matched to a gene: 7. Germline assignment: CDR1 SGHAT and CDR2 FQNNGV. The length of the CDR3 is 15 residues. The CDR3 here is CASSLVGSRGYEQYF. The DNA for the CDR3 is TGTGCCAGCAGCTTAGTTGGCAGCAGGGGGTACGAGCAGTACTTC. Full variable domain (rest looked up from reference TRBV11-2 and TRBJ2-7): EAGVAQSPRYKIIEKRQSVAFWCNPISGHATLYWYQQILGQGPKLLIQFQNNGVVDDSQLPKDRFSAERLKGVDSTLKIQPAKLEDSAVYLCASSLVGSRGYEQYFGPGTRLTVT.

This clonotype has ten or more counts. This chain connects TRBV24-1 to TRBJ1-2; no clear D. The CDR3 runs 13 residues. Trimming shortened V by 4 bases and J by 4 bases, and 9 bases separated the two germline ends. Looked up from germline, CDR1 is KGHDR and CDR2 is SFDVKD. CDR3 in DNA: TGTGCCACCAGTGACTCTCAACTCTATGGCTACACCTTC. Protein sequence: CATSDSQLYGYTF.

This clonotype was seen at least ten times. The chain is built from TRBV30 and TRBJ2-4; 8 bases map to TRBD1. Germline V gives CDR1 GTSNPN, CDR2 SVGIG (reference sequence). J gave up 5 bases and V 1 base, and 7 bases lay outside the gene matches. The CDR3 runs 15 residues. The CDR3 spells CAWSGQGALENIQYF. DNA of the CDR3: TGTGCCTGGAGTGGTCAGGGGGCTTTGGAAAACATTCAGTACTTC.

This clonotype has at least ten counts. This sequence joins TRBV6-5 and TRBJ2-5; D gene unclear. CDR3 length: 15 residues. V was shortened by 5 bases and J by 2 bases, with 15 bases between the two germline ends. Germline-derived CDR1 and CDR2 are MNHEY and SVGAGI. This CDR3 is CASSTTWATQETQYF. DNA for the CDR3: TGTGCCAGCAGTACTACCTGGGCCACACAAGAGACCCAGTACTTC.

In this sample, this clonotype turned up many times. The J gene is TRBJ2-5, the V gene TRBV27; D may be TRBD1 (6 bases). The V gene's germline CDR1 is MNHEY and CDR2 SMNVEV (reference sequence). This CDR3 is 13 amino acids long. V lost 4 bases to trimming and J lost 4 bases, with 10 bases between them. The CDR3 coding sequence is TGTGCCAGCAGTTCCAGCAGGGGAGAGACCCAGTACTTC. This encodes CASSSSRGETQYF.